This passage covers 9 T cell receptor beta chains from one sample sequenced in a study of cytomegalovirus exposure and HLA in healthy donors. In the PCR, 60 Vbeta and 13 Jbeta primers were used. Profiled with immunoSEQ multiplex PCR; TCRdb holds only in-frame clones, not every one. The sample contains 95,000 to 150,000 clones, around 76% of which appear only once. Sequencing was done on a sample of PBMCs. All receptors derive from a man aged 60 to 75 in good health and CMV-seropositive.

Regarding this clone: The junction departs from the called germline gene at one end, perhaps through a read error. CDR3 loop: CASSNRLAAPYNKQFF. CDR3 nucleotide sequence: TGTGCCAGCAGCAATCGACTAGCGGCCCCCTACAATAAGCAGTTCTTC. The rearrangement uses TRBV28 and TRBJ2-1, with TRBD2 identical over 9 bases. The germline V gene has CDR1 MDHEN and CDR2 SYDVKM. The CDR3 loop spans 16 amino acids.

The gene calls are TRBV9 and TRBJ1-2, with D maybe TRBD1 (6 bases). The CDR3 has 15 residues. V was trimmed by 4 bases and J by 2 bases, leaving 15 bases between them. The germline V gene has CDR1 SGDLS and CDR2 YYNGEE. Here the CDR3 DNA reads TGTGCCAGCAGCACGGGACACATAACAAACTATGGCTACACCTTC. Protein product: CASSTGHITNYGYTF.

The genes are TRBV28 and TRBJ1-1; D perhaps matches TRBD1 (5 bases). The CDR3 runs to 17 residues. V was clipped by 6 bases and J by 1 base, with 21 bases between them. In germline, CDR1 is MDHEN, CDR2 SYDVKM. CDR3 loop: CASSRPNQGSWNTEAFF. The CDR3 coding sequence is TGTGCCAGCAGCCGACCCAATCAGGGTTCGTGGAACACTGAAGCTTTCTTT.

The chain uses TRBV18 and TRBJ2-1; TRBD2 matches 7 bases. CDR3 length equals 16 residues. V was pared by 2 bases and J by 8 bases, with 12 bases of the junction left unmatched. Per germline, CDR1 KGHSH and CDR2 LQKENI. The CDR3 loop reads CASSPSLGEGAHEQFF. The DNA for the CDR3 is TGTGCCAGCTCACCATCGTTAGGGGAGGGTGCCCATGAGCAGTTCTTC.

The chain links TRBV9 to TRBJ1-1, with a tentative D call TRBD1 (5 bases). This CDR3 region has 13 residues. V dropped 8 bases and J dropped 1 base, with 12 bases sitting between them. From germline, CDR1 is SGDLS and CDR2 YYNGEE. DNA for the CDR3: TGTGCCAGTGGAAGAGACAGGAACACTGAAGCTTTCTTT. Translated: CASGRDRNTEAFF.

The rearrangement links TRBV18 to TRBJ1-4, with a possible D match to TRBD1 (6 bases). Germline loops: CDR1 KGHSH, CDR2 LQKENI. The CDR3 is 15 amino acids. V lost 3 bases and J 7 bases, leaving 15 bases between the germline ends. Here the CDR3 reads CASSPQSGTLEKLFF. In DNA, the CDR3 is TGTGCCAGCTCACCTCAATCCGGGACACTTGAAAAACTGTTTTTT.

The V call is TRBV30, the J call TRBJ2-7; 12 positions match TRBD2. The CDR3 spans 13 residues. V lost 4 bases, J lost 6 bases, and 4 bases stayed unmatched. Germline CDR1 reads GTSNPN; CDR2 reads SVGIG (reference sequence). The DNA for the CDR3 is TGTGCCTGGAAACTAGCGGGAGGAGGCGAGCAGTACTTC. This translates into CAWKLAGGGEQYF.

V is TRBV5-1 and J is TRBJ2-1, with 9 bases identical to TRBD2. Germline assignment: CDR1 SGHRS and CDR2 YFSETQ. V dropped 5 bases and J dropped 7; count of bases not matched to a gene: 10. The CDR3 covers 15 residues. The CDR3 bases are TGCGCCAGCAGTTCTATCGGGACTAGCCAAAATGAGCAGTTCTTC. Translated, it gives CASSSIGTSQNEQFF.

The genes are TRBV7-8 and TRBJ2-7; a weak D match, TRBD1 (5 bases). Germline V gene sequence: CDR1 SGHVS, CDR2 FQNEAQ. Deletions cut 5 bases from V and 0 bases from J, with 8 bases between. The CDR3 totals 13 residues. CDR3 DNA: TGTGCCAGCAGCGAGACAGACTCCTACGAGCAGTACTTC. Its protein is CASSETDSYEQYF.